Shown below are 16 T cell receptor beta chains from a single sample sequenced in a study of cytomegalovirus exposure and HLA in healthy donors. The PCR was carried out with 60 Vbeta primers and 13 Jbeta primers. Sequenced by immunoSEQ multiplex PCR; TCRdb stores in-frame clones only, minus some. The repertoire has approximately 90,000 clones, 85% of them found once; the top ten carry around 7%. The source material was PBMCs. These receptor sequences come from a man aged 35 to 55 in good health and CMV-seropositive.

J is TRBJ1-1 and V is TRBV2; D not resolved. Germline V gene sequence: CDR1 SNHLY, CDR2 FYNNEI. The CDR3 sequence is 17 residues long. V was trimmed by 7 bases and J by 4 bases, leaving 25 bases between them. The CDR3 sequence: CASTRGVGGGGSTEAFF. The CDR3 nucleotides read TGTGCCAGCACCAGAGGAGTGGGAGGAGGTGGTTCCACTGAAGCTTTCTTT.

V usage is TRBV5-6 and J usage is TRBJ2-1; the D gene is possibly TRBD2 (6 bases). The CDR3 spans 13 residues. V lost 0 bases and J 8 bases, leaving 9 bases between the germline ends. Germline V gene data show CDR1 as SGHDT and CDR2 as YYEEEE. CDR3 in amino acids: CASSLGTKDEQFF. The CDR3 nucleotides read TGTGCCAGCAGCTTGGGGACTAAGGATGAGCAGTTCTTC. The whole variable domain, filled in from reference TRBV5-6 and TRBJ2-1, reads DAGVTQSPTHLIKTRGQQVTLRCSPKSGHDTVSWYQQALGQGPQFIFQYYEEEERQRGNFPDRFSGHQFPNYSSELNVNALLLGDSALYLCASSLGTKDEQFFGPGTRLTVL.

V gene TRBV7-9 combines with J gene TRBJ2-7, with TRBD1 matching over 8 bases. In germline, CDR1 is SEHNR, CDR2 FQNEAQ (reference sequence). This CDR3 is built from 16 residues. V lost 5 bases, J lost 2 bases, and 11 bases stayed unmatched. The CDR3 spells CASSPGTGRDAYEQYF. The CDR3 bases are TGTGCCAGCAGCCCAGGGACAGGCCGCGATGCCTACGAGCAGTACTTC.

This clone was seen once. The rearrangement joins TRBV11-2 to TRBJ2-3; D ambiguous. Per the germline V gene, CDR1 is SGHAT and CDR2 is FQNNGV. V was shortened by 2 bases and J by 0 bases, with 6 bases between the two germline ends. The CDR3 is made up of 14 amino acids. This CDR3 is CASSLSYSTDTQYF. CDR3 bases: TGTGCCAGCAGCTTAAGCTACAGCACAGATACGCAGTATTTT.

The J gene is TRBJ2-3, the V gene TRBV5-1, with 10 bases identical to TRBD2. CDR1 and CDR2 (germline): SGHRS, YFSETQ. CDR3 size: 16 residues. Losses at the gene ends were 4 bases for V and 2 bases for J; bases not matched to a gene: 7. CDR3 sequence reads: CASSLPSGGITDTQYF. Here the CDR3 DNA reads TGCGCCAGCAGCCTCCCTAGCGGGGGAATCACAGATACGCAGTATTTT.

This rearrangement joins TRBV28 to TRBJ1-2; D ambiguous. The germline CDR1 and CDR2 sequences are MDHEN and SYDVKM. This CDR3 has 12 amino acids. The germline V and J ends were trimmed by 8 bases and 2 bases, with 9 bases remaining between them. This chain's CDR3 is CASCGSNYGYTF. CDR3 DNA: TGTGCCAGCTGCGGCTCAAACTATGGCTACACCTTC.

V gene TRBV5-4 combines with J gene TRBJ2-3; the D is unclear. Trimming removed 4 bases from V and 0 bases from J, with 12 bases in between. CDR1 and CDR2 from the germline V gene are SGHNT and YYREEE (reference sequence). The CDR3 spans 15 residues. The CDR3 sequence is CASSAQRPSTDTQYF. As DNA, the CDR3 is TGTGCCAGCAGCGCACAGAGACCCAGCACAGATACGCAGTATTTT. The full variable domain, completed using reference TRBV5-4 and TRBJ2-3, is ETGVTQSPTHLIKTRGQQVTLRCSSQSGHNTVSWYQQALGQGPQFIFQYYREEENGRGNFPPRFSGLQFPNYSSELNVNALELDDSALYLCASSAQRPSTDTQYFGPGTRLTVL.

This chain links TRBV6-1 with TRBJ1-5; TRBD1 aligns across 7 bases. CDR1 MNHNS and CDR2 SASEGT come from the germline V gene. CDR3 length equals 14 residues. Germline trimming cut 10 bases from V and 7 bases from J; bases unmatched to any gene: 13. The CDR3 coding sequence is TGTGCCACCCTACCAGACAGGGCGGGCCAGCCCCAGCATTTT. Encoded protein: CATLPDRAGQPQHF.

This chain joins TRBV6-5 and TRBJ2-7; TRBD1 agrees at 7 bases. J was trimmed by 2 bases and V by 5 bases; bases with no gene match: 3. The germline gives CDR1 MNHEY, CDR2 SVGAGI. The CDR3 runs 13 residues. The chain's CDR3 is CASSRQGPYEQYF. The CDR3 nucleotides are TGTGCCAGCAGTAGACAGGGCCCCTACGAGCAGTACTTC.

This chain uses TRBV5-1 with TRBJ1-2, with D possibly being TRBD1 (6 bases). The CDR3 consists of 13 residues. V lost 7 bases to trimming and J lost 3 bases, with 13 bases between them. Germline CDR1 is SGHRS and CDR2 is YFSETQ. The CDR3 nucleotides are TGCGCCAGCGCACAGGCAGGGGACTATGGCTACACCTTC. This encodes CASAQAGDYGYTF.

The chain joins TRBV30 to TRBJ2-2, with D maybe TRBD1 (5 bases). This CDR3 comprises 13 residues. The germline V gene has CDR1 GTSNPN and CDR2 SVGIG (reference sequence). Between the trimmed V and J ends, which lost 2 bases and 4 bases, there was a span of 8 bases. This CDR3 is CAWSSQGTGELFF. As DNA, the CDR3 is TGTGCCTGGAGTTCCCAGGGCACCGGGGAGCTGTTTTTT.

This chain connects TRBV6-6 to TRBJ2-1; 11 bases align to TRBD2. Germline loops: CDR1 MNHNY, CDR2 SVGAGI (reference sequence). Trimming removed 5 bases from V and 8 bases from J; junction bases left unmatched: 8. The CDR3 has 15 residues. CDR3 sequence: CASSRTSGSVDEQFF. As DNA, the CDR3 is TGTGCCAGCAGTCGCACTAGCGGGAGTGTCGATGAGCAGTTCTTC.

The J gene is TRBJ2-3, the V gene TRBV5-1, with 8 bases matching TRBD2. Germline lookup yields CDR1 SGHRS and CDR2 YFSETQ. The CDR3 length is 18 residues. The V and J ends lost 0 bases and 2 bases, in that order; junction bases with no gene match: 11. The CDR3 DNA reads TGCGCCAGCAGCTTGGGGGACCCTTTAGCGGGAAACACAGATACGCAGTATTTT. It is translated as CASSLGDPLAGNTDTQYF.

The chain combines TRBV27 with TRBJ1-1; D is undetermined. The V end lost 0 bases, the J end lost 0 bases, and 8 bases lay between the germline ends. The CDR3 covers 15 residues. Looked up from germline, CDR1 is MNHEY and CDR2 is SMNVEV (reference sequence). The CDR3 region is CASSLSRTLNTEAFF. CDR3 coding DNA: TGTGCCAGCAGTTTATCGCGCACCTTGAACACTGAAGCTTTCTTT.

The chain carries TRBV7-9 and TRBJ2-3; D unresolved. Per the germline V gene, CDR1 is SEHNR and CDR2 is FQNEAQ (reference sequence). Trimming stripped 1 base from V and 0 bases from J, with 8 bases between. CDR3 length: 15 residues. The CDR3 reads CASSLGAYSTDTQYF. CDR3 in DNA: TGTGCCAGCAGCTTAGGGGCATATAGCACAGATACGCAGTATTTT.

The chain joins TRBV29-1 to TRBJ2-1; 11 nucleotides align to TRBD2. V gave up 2 bases and J gave up 3 bases; unmatched junction bases: 9. From germline, CDR1 is SQVTM and CDR2 ANQGSEA. The CDR3 runs to 17 residues. The DNA of the CDR3 is TGCAGCGTTGAATCCCCGATAGCGGGGGGGCTCTACAATGAGCAGTTCTTC. Its translation is CSVESPIAGGLYNEQFF.